These T cell receptor beta chains were read from a single sample in a study of graft-versus-host responses after intestinal transplantation. Measured with immunoSEQ multiplex PCR; TCRdb has only the in-frame clones, and not every one. The sample contains just under 50,000 clones, approximately 84% of which appear only once. Antigens of these TCRs are unknown. This specimen consisted of unstimulated CD4+ T cells sorted from spleen or lymph node cells, obtained before transplant. These receptors were taken from a human donor who was the organ donor for an intestinal transplant. Each CDR3 is given with its conserved first and last residue. D genes are given only for firm matches. Clone sizes are given selectively: once, few, many, or a class where the clone is expanded.

clone_size,cdr3_length,d_call,j_call,v_call,cdr3_nt,cdr3_aa
NA,16,NA,TRBJ1-1,TRBV21-1,TGTGCCAGCAGGTCCGCTATAGCTACACAACGCACTGAAGCTTTCTTT,CASRSAIATQRTEAFF
NA,16,TRBD2,TRBJ2-6,TRBV11-3,TGTGCCAGCACCGCCGCCGGGAGGTCAGGGGCCAACGTCCTGACTTTC,CASTAAGRSGANVLTF
NA,15,TRBD1,TRBJ2-3,TRBV4-3,TGCGCCAGCAGCCAACAGGGGGCTAGCACAGATACGCAGTATTTT,CASSQQGASTDTQYF
NA,13,NA,TRBJ1-2,TRBV6-5,TGTGCCAGCAGTTTCGGTGGGGTCTATGGCTACACCTTC,CASSFGGVYGYTF
once,16,TRBD1,TRBJ1-4,TRBV5-4,TGTGCCAGCAGCAAGGGACAGGGGATAAATCAGGAAAAACTGTTTTTT,CASSKGQGINQEKLFF
NA,16,TRBD2,TRBJ2-5,TRBV6-4,TGTGCCAGCAGTGACTCTAGGCTAGCGGGAGGGAAGGAGCAGTACTTC,CASSDSRLAGGKEQYF
NA,14,NA,TRBJ1-3,TRBV6-5,TGTGCCAGCAGTTACAGTCCGGCTGGAAACACCATATATTTT,CASSYSPAGNTIYF
NA,17,NA,TRBJ1-1,TRBV14,TGTGCCAGCAGCCAAGATCTACCCCCTTTAGGATGGACTGAAGCTTTCTTT,CASSQDLPPLGWTEAFF
NA,13,NA,TRBJ2-7,TRBV27,TGTGCCAGCAGTTCCCACAGCTCCTACGAGCAGTACTTC,CASSSHSSYEQYF
NA,15,TRBD1,TRBJ2-5,TRBV2,TGTGCCAGCATGCTTGGGACAGGGGGCTTCGAGACCCAGTACTTC,CASMLGTGGFETQYF
few,13,TRBD1,TRBJ2-7,TRBV6-5,TGTGCCAGCAGCCCAGACAGGGGCTACGAGCAGTACTTC,CASSPDRGYEQYF
NA,15,NA,TRBJ2-3,TRBV5-4,TGTGCCAGCAGCCAAGAGATTCGCGCGGCAGATACGCAGTATTTT,CASSQEIRAADTQYF
NA,12,TRBD2,TRBJ2-7,TRBV29-1,TGCAGCGCAGGGACTAGCGGCTACGAGCAGTACTTC,CSAGTSGYEQYF
NA,14,NA,TRBJ2-1,TRBV6-6,TGTGCCAGCAGCGGAGGGCAGGGAAATAATGAGCAGTTCTTC,CASSGGQGNNEQFF
few,12,NA,TRBJ2-2,TRBV12-5,TGTGCTAGTGCCTTAGAGGTCGGGGAGCTGTTTTTT,CASALEVGELFF
few,13,TRBD1,TRBJ1-2,TRBV18,TGTGCCAGCTCACCAGGGACAGGGTATGGCTACACCTTC,CASSPGTGYGYTF
NA,13,NA,TRBJ1-2,TRBV7-9,TGTGCCAGCAGCTTAGCGCAGGGCTATGGCTACACCTTC,CASSLAQGYGYTF
few,15,TRBD1,TRBJ2-5,TRBV27,TGTGCCAGCAGTTTCCGTTGGACAGGGGGCGGGACCCAGTACTTC,CASSFRWTGGGTQYF